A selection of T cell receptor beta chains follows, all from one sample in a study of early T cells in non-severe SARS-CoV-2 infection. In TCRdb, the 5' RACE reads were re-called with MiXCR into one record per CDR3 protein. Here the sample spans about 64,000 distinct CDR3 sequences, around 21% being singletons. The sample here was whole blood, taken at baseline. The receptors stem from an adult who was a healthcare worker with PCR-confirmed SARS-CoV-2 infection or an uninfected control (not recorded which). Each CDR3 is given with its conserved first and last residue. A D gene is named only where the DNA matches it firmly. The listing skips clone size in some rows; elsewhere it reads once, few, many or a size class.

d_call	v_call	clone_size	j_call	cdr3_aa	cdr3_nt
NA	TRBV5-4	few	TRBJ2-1	CASSWTTVGLADEQFF	TGTGCCAGCAGCTGGACCACGGTAGGGCTAGCCGATGAGCAGTTCTTC
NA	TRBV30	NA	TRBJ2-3	CAWSFRRADTQYF	TGTGCCTGGAGTTTCCGTAGAGCCGATACGCAGTATTTT
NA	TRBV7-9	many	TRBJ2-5	CASSPQETQYF	TGTGCCAGCAGCCCCCAAGAGACCCAGTACTTC
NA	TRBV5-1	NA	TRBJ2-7	CASSLGDLSGEQYF	TGCGCCAGCAGCTTGGGGGACCTCTCGGGCGAGCAGTACTTC
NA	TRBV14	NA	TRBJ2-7	CASSPGARLGSYEQYF	TGTGCCAGCAGTCCAGGGGCAAGGCTGGGATCCTACGAGCAGTACTTC
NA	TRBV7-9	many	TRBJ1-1	CASSLEGRRQITEAFF	TGTGCCAGCAGCTTAGAGGGACGGCGACAAATAACTGAAGCTTTCTTT
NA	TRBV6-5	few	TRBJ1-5	CASSLQIYSNQPQHF	TGTGCCAGCAGTCTCCAGATTTATAGCAATCAGCCCCAGCATTTT
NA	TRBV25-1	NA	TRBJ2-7	CASGPSRSLYF	TGTGCCAGCGGCCCAAGCCGATCTTTATACTTC
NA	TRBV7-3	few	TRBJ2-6	CASSFGVAGANVLTF	TGTGCCAGCAGCTTTGGGGTAGCCGGGGCCAACGTCCTGACTTTC
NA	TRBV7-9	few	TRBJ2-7	CASSLGVGQPYEQYF	TGTGCCAGCAGCTTAGGGGTCGGACAGCCCTACGAGCAGTACTTC
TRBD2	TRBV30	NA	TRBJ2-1	CAWSGLAGSGEQFF	TGTGCCTGGAGTGGACTAGCGGGGTCCGGTGAGCAGTTCTTC
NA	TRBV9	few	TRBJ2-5	CASSPRVGETQYF	TGTGCCAGCAGCCCTAGGGTAGGAGAGACCCAGTACTTC
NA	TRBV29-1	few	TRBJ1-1	CSVSGTSNTEAFF	TGCAGCGTCTCCGGGACATCGAACACTGAAGCTTTCTTT
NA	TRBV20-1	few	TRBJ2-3	CSAENRDISTDTQYF	TGCAGTGCTGAGAACCGGGACATAAGCACAGATACGCAGTATTTT
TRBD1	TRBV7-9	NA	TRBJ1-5	CASSLWLGTGGNQPQHF	TGTGCCAGCAGCCTATGGCTCGGGACAGGGGGCAATCAGCCCCAGCATTTT
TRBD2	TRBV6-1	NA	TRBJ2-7	CASTDLAGGMNEQYF	TGTGCCAGCACCGATCTAGCGGGGGGAATGAACGAGCAGTACTTC
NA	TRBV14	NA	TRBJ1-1	CASSQVTGQTEAFF	TGTGCCAGCAGCCAAGTAACGGGGCAGACTGAAGCTTTCTTT
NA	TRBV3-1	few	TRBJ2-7	CASSSPKTYEQYF	TGTGCCAGCAGCAGCCCGAAGACCTACGAGCAGTACTTC
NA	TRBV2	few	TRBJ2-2	CASSFSGPANTGELFF	TGTGCCAGCAGTTTTTCGGGGCCCGCGAACACCGGGGAGCTGTTTTTT
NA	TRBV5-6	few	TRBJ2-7	CASSLFRVHEQYF	TGTGCCAGCAGCTTGTTCAGGGTCCACGAGCAGTACTTC
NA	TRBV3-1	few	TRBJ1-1	CASSHRDRSTTEAFF	TGTGCCAGCAGCCACCGAGACAGGAGTACGACTGAAGCTTTCTTT
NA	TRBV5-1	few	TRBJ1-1	CASSAGPTEAFF	TGCGCCAGCAGCGCGGGGCCCACTGAAGCTTTCTTT
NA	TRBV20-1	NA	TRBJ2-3	CSASGSDTQYF	TGCAGTGCGTCAGGGTCAGATACGCAGTATTTT
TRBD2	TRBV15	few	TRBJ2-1	CATSRGPGLAGYNEQFF	TGTGCCACCAGCAGAGGACCGGGACTAGCGGGGTACAATGAGCAGTTCTTC
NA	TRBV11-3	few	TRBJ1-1	CASSSNRENEAFF	TGTGCCAGCAGCTCGAACAGGGAAAATGAAGCTTTCTTT
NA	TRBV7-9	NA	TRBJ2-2	CASSLWKQSTGELFF	TGTGCCAGCAGCTTGTGGAAACAGAGCACCGGGGAGCTGTTTTTT
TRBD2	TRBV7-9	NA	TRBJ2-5	CASTLSSGQETQYF	TGTGCCAGCACCCTCAGTAGCGGGCAAGAGACCCAGTACTTC
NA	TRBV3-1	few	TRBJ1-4	CASSQEATNEKLFF	TGTGCCAGCAGCCAAGAAGCAACTAATGAAAAACTGTTTTTT
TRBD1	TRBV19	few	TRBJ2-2	CATGQGGNTGELFF	TGTGCCACCGGACAGGGGGGGAACACCGGGGAGCTGTTTTTT
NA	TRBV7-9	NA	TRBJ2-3	CASSSEVQGVIDTQYF	TGTGCCAGCAGCTCCGAGGTCCAAGGGGTGATAGATACGCAGTATTTT
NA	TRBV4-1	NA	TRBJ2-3	CASSQDAVSRSSTDTQYF	TGCGCCAGCAGCCAAGATGCCGTGTCGCGGTCTAGCACAGATACGCAGTATTTT
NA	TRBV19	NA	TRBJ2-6	CASSLRRQTNVLTF	TGTGCCAGTTCCCTTAGGCGACAGACCAACGTCCTGACTTTC
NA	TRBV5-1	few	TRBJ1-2	CASSSDRGRGYTF	TGCGCCAGCAGCTCCGATCGGGGAAGAGGCTACACCTTC